This T cell receptor (beta chain) derives from a study of T cell responses to AZD1222 COVID-19 vaccine. Overall study results and limits: Per reports, nearly half of all spike-specific TCRs target regions that are unmutated in variants. Most donors were white British and more were female, and clonal diversity was possibly underestimated.

Points on this clone: The target antigen is unknown.

Sequencing used immunoSEQ multiplex PCR; TCRdb keeps in-frame clones, though not all of them. The repertoire holds about 89,000 clones, with about 93% as singletons. The V end was cut by 11 bases, the J end by 4 bases, with 18 bases between. CDR1 MDHEN and CDR2 SYDVKM come from the germline V gene. CDR3 size: 13 residues. The receptor's source is an adult in good health. The sequenced sample was peripheral blood, obtained on day 0 of MenACWY control vaccination. The genes are TRBV28 and TRBJ2-7; D is ambiguous. This CDR3 is CAATPPVSYEQYF. CDR3 nucleotide sequence: TGTGCCGCCACCCCCCCGGTCTCATACGAGCAGTACTTC. The whole variable domain, remainder taken from reference TRBV28 and TRBJ2-7, is DVKVTQSSRYLVKRTGEKVFLECVQDMDHENMFWYRQDPGLGLRLIYFSYDVKMKEKGDIPEGYSVSREKKERFSLILESASTNQTSMYLCAATPPVSYEQYFGPGTRLTVT.